This entry is about one T cell receptor beta chain. This clonotype was detected ten times or more. Which antigen it targets is not known. No per-base quality is available; no much larger clone lies one base away. Sequenced on an Illumina HiSeq 1500. Through fastp at Q25 and MiXCR, TCRdb rebuilt clones from the public reads, retaining in-frame beta chains. Here each entry gathers all rows of one CDR3 protein and keeps the most common genes and DNA. The sample table records a few hundred thousand distinct CDR3 sequences; about a sixth of these occur just once. The leading ten clones occupy approximately 10% of the sample. This specimen comes from a study of T cell repertoires in cytomegalovirus infection (dated by TCRdb to the late 2010s). For the wider study: Donor HLA type was relevant to the analysis, as public TCR beta signatures indicated carriage of CMV infection together with the matching HLA type. Broad study findings and their caveats: The ex vivo response was dominated by HLA-C-restricted CMV-specific TCR beta clonotypes, and the single most frequent clonotype in two of eight donors was supplied by these HLA-C-restricted clonotypes. In both this cohort and an independent cohort of some 380 donors, the cumulative frequency of public TCR beta family members distinguished carriers of CMV infection plus the relevant HLA type.

From cysteine to phenylalanine, the CDR3 is 14 amino acids long. Here the CDR3 DNA is all that survives: 42 bases in frame from base 1. Between the V and J ends, shortened by 5 bases and 5 bases respectively, the junction contains 15 bases. CDR1 and CDR2 were assigned from the germline V gene as SGHTA and FQGNSA. Recombination connected TRBV7-2 to TRBJ2-5; the D gene is perhaps TRBD2, on 5 matching bases. The sequenced material came from PBMCs. The origin of this receptor is a human donor in good health (CMV status not recorded). Some clones in this sample may be carry-over from other donors' samples. This receptor carries the CDR3 CASSPSWGPETQYF. The DNA sequence is given as TGTGCCAGCAGCCCTAGCTGGGGTCCCGAGACCCAGTACTTC.